This TCR beta chain was found in a study of blood T cells in healthy people across ages. Study-wide results and caveats: Higher diversity and more naive CD4+ cells were features of long-lived donors, compared to aged donors.

Trimming cost V 3 bases and J 4 bases; bases outside gene matches: 8. The CDR3 spans 16 residues. About this clonotype: The antigen remains undetermined.

The second PCR ran roughly 7 to 11 cycles with a sample-barcoded 5' primer and J-beta primers. Each sample yielded at least 3 million CDR3-containing paired-end reads. TCRdb fed the 5' RACE reads into MiXCR, producing one record per CDR3 protein. The table includes over 600,000 distinct CDR3 sequences, about half detected once. The donors, aged roughly 6 to 95, were healthy Caucasians from Russia. Each donor's blood draw was roughly 10 milliliters of peripheral blood. Specimen: blood. The sequence was collected from a man aged 80 or over in good health. The chain uses TRBV12-3 or TRBV12-4 and TRBJ2-3; TRBD2 matches at 9 bases. CDR3: CASSFAAGGRADTQYF. Written as DNA, the CDR3 is TGTGCCAGCAGTTTTGCGGCGGGAGGGAGAGCAGATACGCAGTATTTT.